These 24 T cell receptor beta chains came from one sample sequenced in a study of early T cells in non-severe SARS-CoV-2 infection. TCRdb reprocessed the 5' RACE reads with MiXCR, giving one entry per CDR3 protein. The sample records over 55,000 distinct CDR3 sequences, more than 9% being singletons. Specimen: whole blood. These receptors all stem from an adult who was a healthcare worker with PCR-confirmed SARS-CoV-2 infection or an uninfected control (not recorded which).

The gene calls are TRBV12-3 or TRBV12-4 and TRBJ2-2; a weak D match, TRBD1 (7 bases). Trimming left V 6 bases short and J 1 base short, with 12 bases between. The CDR3 runs 15 residues. CDR3 bases: TGTGCCAGCAGGGAGGGACAGTTGAACACCGGGGAGCTGTTTTTT. Protein sequence: CASREGQLNTGELFF.

This CDR3 is CASRRDLSEVEQYV. The CDR3 DNA reads as TGTGCCAGCCGCCGGGACCTCTCGGAGGTGGAGCAGTACGTC. The rearrangement uses TRBV6-6 and TRBJ2-7; D may match TRBD1 or TRBD2 (5 bases each). The CDR3 contains 14 residues. Germline CDR1 MNHNY, CDR2 SVGAGI (reference sequence). The V gene lost 8 bases and the J gene lost 7 bases, with 21 bases spanning the gap.

The genes are TRBV27 and TRBJ1-5; D is uncertain. The CDR3 is made up of 12 amino acids. The V and J ends lost 4 bases and 6 bases respectively, with 7 bases between them. Germline loops: CDR1 MNHEY, CDR2 SMNVEV (reference sequence). The CDR3, as DNA: TGTGCCAGCAGTTCCCTAGGTCAGCCCCAGCATTTT. Its translation is CASSSLGQPQHF.

This clonotype was counted only a few times. The gene calls are TRBV10-2 and TRBJ1-3; the D gene is possibly TRBD1 (5 bases). V gave up 3 bases and J gave up 7 bases, with 13 bases separating them. Germline values: CDR1 WSHSY, CDR2 SAAADI. There are 14 residues in the CDR3. CDR3 region: CASSERGRPNTIYF. CDR3 sequence (DNA): TGCGCCAGCAGTGAAAGGGGCCGCCCCAACACCATATATTTT.

This clonotype came up a few times. The CDR3 here is CATSRDRDNYNTEAFF. In nucleotides, the CDR3 is TGTGCCACCAGCAGAGATCGCGACAATTATAACACTGAAGCTTTCTTT. V and J are TRBV15 and TRBJ1-1; D is unclear. Trimming took 0 bases from V and 2 from J, leaving 13 bases between them. Germline lookup yields CDR1 LNHNV and CDR2 YYDKDF (reference sequence). The CDR3 loop spans 16 amino acids.

The chain has TRBV10-3 and TRBJ1-2; 7 bases match TRBD1. This CDR3 is built from 18 residues. CDR1 is ENHRY, CDR2 SYGVKD, per germline. J gave up 6 bases and V 0 bases, and 16 bases lay outside the gene matches. CDR3 loop: CAISESGTDDARGNGYTF. For the CDR3, the DNA is TGTGCCATCAGTGAGTCCGGGACAGACGACGCGAGGGGGAATGGCTACACCTTC.

This clonotype was detected ten times or more. The chain links TRBV30 to TRBJ1-3; D ambiguous. V gave up 3 bases and J gave up 0 bases, with 12 bases separating them. The CDR3 is made up of 15 amino acids. The germline V gene encodes CDR1 GTSNPN and CDR2 SVGIG (reference sequence). The CDR3 coding sequence is TGTGCCTGGAGAACCGTTTGGGACTCTGGAAACACCATATATTTT. Amino acid sequence: CAWRTVWDSGNTIYF.

This clonotype has just a few counts. The chain recombines TRBV27 with TRBJ2-6; D is possibly TRBD2 (6 bases). With 8 bases removed from V and 0 bases from J, the gap between germline ends came to 20 bases. The CDR3 contains 18 residues. The germline CDR1 and CDR2 sequences are MNHEY and SMNVEV (reference sequence). The CDR3 sequence is CASGTTGLPSSGANVLTF. The CDR3, as DNA: TGTGCCAGCGGAACCACGGGACTCCCGAGCTCTGGGGCCAACGTCCTGACTTTC.

The genes are TRBV29-1 and TRBJ2-1; perhaps TRBD1 as D (6 bases). Germline assignment: CDR1 SQVTM and CDR2 ANQGSEA. V gave up 7 bases and J gave up 0 bases, with 16 bases separating them. The CDR3 has 15 residues. The CDR3 nucleotides read TGCAGCGCCCGACAGGTCCCGAGCTCCTACAATGAGCAGTTCTTC. Residues: CSARQVPSSYNEQFF.

This clonotype was seen at least ten times. The gene calls are TRBV24-1 and TRBJ2-2; D may be TRBD1 or TRBD2 (6 bases each). The V end lost 3 bases, the J end lost 3 bases, and 10 bases lay between the germline ends. Per the germline V gene, CDR1 is KGHDR and CDR2 is SFDVKD. There are 15 residues in the CDR3. CDR3 sequence: CATSDLGGHTGELFF. The CDR3 DNA reads as TGTGCCACCAGTGATCTGGGGGGCCACACCGGGGAGCTGTTTTTT.

This clonotype was seen a few times. The chain recombines TRBV10-3 with TRBJ2-1; 11 nucleotides line up with TRBD2. With V trimmed by 1 base and J by 3 bases, 2 bases remained unmatched. The CDR3 loop spans 16 amino acids. Germline CDR1 is ENHRY and CDR2 is SYGVKD. The CDR3 coding sequence is TGTGCCATCAGTGAGTTTACTAGCGGGGGCTACAATGAGCAGTTCTTC. Translating gives CAISEFTSGGYNEQFF.

This clonotype turned up a few times. The chain is built from TRBV12-3 or TRBV12-4 and TRBJ1-3, with D uncertain. V lost 3 bases and J 0 bases, leaving 9 bases between the germline ends. The CDR3 contains 15 residues. CDR3 sequence reads: CASSFYGSSGNTIYF. The CDR3 DNA reads TGTGCCAGCAGTTTCTACGGAAGCTCTGGAAACACCATATATTTT.

This clonotype showed up many times. The chain combines TRBV7-9 with TRBJ2-6; no definite D call. The V end lost 8 bases, the J end lost 1 base, and 6 bases lay between the germline ends. Germline V gene data show CDR1 as SEHNR and CDR2 as FQNEAQ (reference sequence). The CDR3 consists of 13 residues. The CDR3, as DNA: TGTGCCAGCGCAAGATCTGGGGCCAACGTCCTGACTTTC. Its protein product is CASARSGANVLTF.

The chain recombines TRBV7-9 with TRBJ1-1; D remains ambiguous. The germline V gene encodes CDR1 SEHNR and CDR2 FQNEAQ (reference sequence). V was trimmed by 4 bases and J by 1 base, leaving 19 bases between them. The CDR3 totals 17 residues. CDR3 sequence: CASSSLGGLGRNTEAFF. The CDR3 DNA is TGTGCCAGCAGCTCCCTGGGCGGACTGGGCAGGAACACTGAAGCTTTCTTT.

This clonotype was detected once. The genes are TRBV29-1 and TRBJ1-6, with 7 nucleotides matching TRBD1. J gave up 9 bases and V 4 bases, and 6 bases lay outside the gene matches. Germline V gene lookup returns CDR1 SQVTM and CDR2 ANQGSEA. CDR3 length equals 13 residues. The CDR3 protein is CSVVESGGSPLHF. The CDR3 DNA follows: TGCAGCGTTGTAGAGTCAGGGGGTTCACCCCTCCACTTT. The full variable domain, rest sourced from reference TRBV29-1 and TRBJ1-6, is SAVISQKPSRDICQRGTSLTIQCQVDSQVTMMFWYRQQPGQSLTLIATANQGSEATYESGFVIDKFPISRPNLTFSTLTVSNMSPEDSSIYLCSVVESGGSPLHFGNGTRLTVT.

Ten or more counts support this clonotype. This chain links TRBV14 with TRBJ2-5; weak D call: TRBD2 (6 bases). Deletions cut 4 bases from V and 2 bases from J, with 8 bases between. Germline values: CDR1 SGHDN, CDR2 FVKESK. The CDR3 runs 13 residues. The CDR3 here is CASSPGLQETQYF. For the CDR3, the DNA is TGTGCCAGCAGCCCGGGACTTCAAGAGACCCAGTACTTC.

This clonotype was counted between two and nine times. The rearrangement links TRBV6-5 to TRBJ1-2; TRBD1 matches at 7 bases. V lost 6 bases and J lost 8; bases outside the gene matches: 3. Germline CDR1 is MNHEY and CDR2 is SVGAGI. This CDR3 region has 11 residues. CDR3 coding DNA: TGTGCCAGCAGAGGGGGCGCGGGCTACACCTTC. Amino acids: CASRGGAGYTF.

The chain carries TRBV19 and TRBJ2-4; D possibly corresponds to TRBD1 (6 bases). The germline V gene has CDR1 LNHDA and CDR2 SQIVND (reference sequence). V was cut by 0 bases and J by 15 bases, with 12 bases left in between. The CDR3 runs 12 residues. The CDR3 sequence is CASSIDGGDLYF. DNA for the CDR3: TGTGCCAGTAGTATAGATGGGGGCGATTTGTACTTC.

This clonotype was observed a few times. This chain uses TRBV21-1 with TRBJ2-7; the tabulated D call, TRBD1, remains unverified against the DNA. TRBV21-1 is a documented pseudogene. The length of the CDR3 is 14 residues. The CDR3 spells CASLYRDGKYEQYV. The CDR3 nucleotides read TGTGCCAGCCTTTATAGGGACGGGAAATACGAGCAGTACGTC.

This clonotype showed up many times. This chain links TRBV11-2 with TRBJ2-1, with 15 bases lining up with TRBD2. The CDR3 is 18 residues long. With V trimmed by 3 bases and J by 4 bases, 7 bases remained unmatched. Germline V gene sequence: CDR1 SGHAT, CDR2 FQNNGV. The CDR3 is CASSFGLAGGSKYNEQFF. In DNA form, the CDR3 reads TGTGCCAGCAGCTTTGGACTAGCGGGGGGGAGCAAGTACAATGAGCAGTTCTTC.

This clonotype has a single count. This chain uses TRBV5-4 with TRBJ1-6; D is ambiguous. This CDR3 spans 16 amino acids. Germline loops: CDR1 SGHNT, CDR2 YYREEE (reference sequence). Trimming left V 2 bases short and J 0 bases short, with 9 bases between. CDR3 loop: CASSFLRSSYNSPLHF. CDR3 DNA sequence: TGTGCCAGCAGCTTCCTACGGAGCTCCTATAATTCACCCCTCCACTTT. The entire variable domain, with the rest obtained from reference TRBV5-4 and TRBJ1-6, is as follows: ETGVTQSPTHLIKTRGQQVTLRCSSQSGHNTVSWYQQALGQGPQFIFQYYREEENGRGNFPPRFSGLQFPNYSSELNVNALELDDSALYLCASSFLRSSYNSPLHFGNGTRLTVT.

This clonotype has a handful of counts. This CDR3 is CASSRAAHYEQYV. CDR3 sequence (DNA): TGTGCCAGCAGTAGGGCAGCTCACTACGAGCAGTACGTC. V gene TRBV28 combines with J gene TRBJ2-7; unclear D gene. The V end was cut by 5 bases, the J end by 3 bases, with 11 bases between. The CDR3 is 13 amino acids. Germline assignment: CDR1 MDHEN and CDR2 SYDVKM.

This clonotype was seen a handful of times. The V and J genes are TRBV15 and TRBJ1-6; 8 bases agree with TRBD1. The germline gives CDR1 LNHNV, CDR2 YYDKDF (reference sequence). Germline trimming cut 1 base from V and 0 bases from J; bases unmatched to any gene: 2. This CDR3 is 17 amino acids long. CDR3 in amino acids: CATSRGQGSSYNSPLHF. CDR3 DNA sequence: TGTGCCACCAGCAGAGGACAGGGGAGCTCCTATAATTCACCCCTCCACTTT.

The chain recombines TRBV20-1 with TRBJ2-1; D may be TRBD1 (6 bases). CDR3 length: 14 residues. V lost 6 bases to trimming and J lost 7 bases, with 19 bases between them. CDR1 and CDR2 (germline): DFQATT, SNEGSKA (reference sequence). CDR3 region: CSAPTGHLRNEQFF. CDR3 in DNA: TGCAGTGCACCTACAGGGCACTTAAGAAATGAGCAGTTCTTC.